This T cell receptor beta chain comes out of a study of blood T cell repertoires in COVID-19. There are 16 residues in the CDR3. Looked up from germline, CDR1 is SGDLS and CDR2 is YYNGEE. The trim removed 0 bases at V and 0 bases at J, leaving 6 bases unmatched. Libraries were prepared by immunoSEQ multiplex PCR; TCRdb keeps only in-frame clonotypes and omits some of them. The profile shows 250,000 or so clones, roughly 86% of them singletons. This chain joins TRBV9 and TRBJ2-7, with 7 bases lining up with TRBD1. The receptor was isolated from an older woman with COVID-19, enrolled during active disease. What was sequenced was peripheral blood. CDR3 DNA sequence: TGTGCCAGCAGCGTAGGGGGAAGGACAGGCTCCTACGAGCAGTACTTC. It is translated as CASSVGGRTGSYEQYF. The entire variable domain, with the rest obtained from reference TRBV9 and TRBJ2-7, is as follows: DSGVTQTPKHLITATGQRVTLRCSPRSGDLSVYWYQQSLDQGLQFLIQYYNGEERAKGNILERFSAQQFPDLHSELNLSSLELGDSALYFCASSVGGRTGSYEQYFGPGTRLTVT.